The T cell receptor beta chain under discussion was sequenced for a study of cytomegalovirus exposure and HLA in healthy donors. Study summary: The Caucasian-associated ancestry cluster contained 65% to 85% of the 398 genotyped donors.

Germline CDR1 and CDR2: MNHEY and SVGAGI. V lost 4 bases, J lost 3 bases, and 12 bases lay in between. The CDR3 runs 14 residues. Notes on the study in general: A later analysis linked some 17,000 TCR beta sequences to HLA alleles at 0.05 false discovery rate. Listed as cytomegalovirus-associated were around 160 TCR beta chains.

The PCR was carried out with 60 Vbeta primers and 13 Jbeta primers. Clones were read by immunoSEQ multiplex PCR, and TCRdb kept only the in-frame ones, dropping some. The sample has about 170,000 clones, less than 85% seen once. Worth noting for this clone: Antigen: not known.

The sequenced sample was PBMCs. The chain uses TRBV6-5 and TRBJ1-1; no reliable D call. The sequence was collected from a male donor in good health and CMV-seronegative. CDR3 amino acids: CASSFASSDTEAFF. Written as DNA, the CDR3 is TGTGCCAGCAGTTTTGCGTCTTCGGACACTGAAGCTTTCTTT.